This T cell receptor beta chain derives from a study of cytomegalovirus exposure and HLA in healthy donors. The PCR used 60 Vbeta and 13 Jbeta primers. Repertoires were generated with immunoSEQ multiplex PCR, while TCRdb's copy carries only in-frame clones and drops some. This table holds approximately 110,000 clones, 65% to 80% found once. This CDR3 comprises 15 residues. Germline trimming cut 3 bases from V and 1 base from J; bases unmatched to any gene: 5. The germline V gene encodes CDR1 LNHDA and CDR2 SQIVND (reference sequence). The sequence was obtained from a woman in her thirties or forties in good health and CMV-seropositive. This chain links TRBV19 with TRBJ2-7, with 8 nucleotides matching TRBD1. The sample consisted of PBMCs. CDR3 in DNA: TGTGCCAGTAGTATCAAGAGGGACAGGTCCTACGAGCAGTACTTC. Protein sequence: CASSIKRDRSYEQYF. Full variable domain (rest looked up from reference TRBV19 and TRBJ2-7): DGGITQSPKYLFRKEGQNVTLSCEQNLNHDAMYWYRQDPGQGLRLIYYSQIVNDFQKGDIAEGYSVSREKKESFPLTVTSAQKNPTAFYLCASSIKRDRSYEQYFGPGTRLTVT.